Below are 29 T cell receptor beta chains sequenced from a single sample in a study of T-cell memory formation after mild COVID-19. TCRdb re-analysed the 5' RACE reads in MiXCR, keeping a single row per CDR3 protein. The sample contains some 310,000 distinct CDR3 sequences, less than 25% of which appear only once. Sequencing was done on a sample of PBMCs or a T cell subset sorted from them (not recorded which). The source is a man younger than 35 who had mild COVID-19 (a few samples of this study predate the infection). Cell type and time point are not known.

This clonotype has a count of ten or more. The CDR3 here is CASNGSSYNSPLHF. The CDR3 nucleotides are TGTGCCAGCAACGGGAGCTCCTATAATTCACCCCTCCACTTT. The chain joins TRBV9 to TRBJ1-6, with unresolved D. The CDR3 runs to 14 residues. Germline CDR1 and CDR2: SGDLS and YYNGEE. V shed 6 bases and J shed 0 bases, with 7 bases lying between them.

The chain is built from TRBV12-3 or TRBV12-4 and TRBJ2-3; 7 positions match TRBD2. This CDR3 region has 12 residues. Germline trimming cut 8 bases from V and 4 bases from J; bases unmatched to any gene: 3. The CDR3 reads CASLRGADTQYF. CDR3 sequence (DNA): TGTGCCAGCCTACGGGGGGCAGATACGCAGTATTTT.

This clonotype was counted a few times. V gene TRBV7-9 combines with J gene TRBJ1-2; D may be TRBD1 (6 bases). The CDR3 loop spans 13 amino acids. Germline CDR1 SEHNR, CDR2 FQNEAQ (reference sequence). Trimming cost V 5 bases and J 5 bases, with 12 bases left between them. CDR3 coding DNA: TGTGCCAGCAGCCTCCAGGGGCCTTATGGCTACACCTTC. Its protein product is CASSLQGPYGYTF.

The J gene is TRBJ2-3, the V gene TRBV7-2; D is ambiguous. The V end was cut by 2 bases, the J end by 4 bases, with 7 bases between. Germline V gene lookup returns CDR1 SGHTA and CDR2 FQGNSA. CDR3 size: 13 residues. The CDR3 reads CASSLNPPDTQYF. CDR3 in DNA: TGTGCCAGCAGCTTAAATCCCCCAGATACGCAGTATTTT. The complete variable domain, with remaining parts taken from reference TRBV7-2 and TRBJ2-3, reads GAGVSQSPSNKVTEKGKDVELRCDPISGHTALYWYRQSLGQGLEFLIYFQGNSAPDKSGLPSDRFSAERTGGSVSTLTIQRTQQEDSAVYLCASSLNPPDTQYFGPGTRLTVL.

The CDR3 DNA reads as TGTGCCAGCAGCCAATCCGGCACCATCTCGTCGGAGTACTTC. Encoded protein: CASSQSGTISSEYF. The chain carries TRBV7-9 and TRBJ2-7; D call uncertain. The CDR3 totals 14 residues. CDR1 and CDR2 from the germline V gene are SEHNR and FQNEAQ (reference sequence). The germline V and J ends were trimmed by 5 bases and 11 bases, with 22 bases remaining between them.

The table lists this clonotype with a few counts. V and J are TRBV20-1 and TRBJ1-4; possibly TRBD1 for D (5 bases). Germline CDR1 reads DFQATT; CDR2 reads SNEGSKA (reference sequence). V was trimmed by 0 bases and J by 6 bases, leaving 14 bases between them. This CDR3 is 15 amino acids long. The CDR3 loop reads CSARDLGQGDEKLFF. CDR3 DNA: TGCAGTGCTAGAGACCTCGGGCAGGGAGATGAAAAACTGTTTTTT.

The table lists this clonotype with a few counts. The rearrangement uses TRBV5-5 and TRBJ2-5; 9 bases line up with TRBD1. CDR3 length: 16 amino acids. Germline CDR1 and CDR2: SGHKS and YYEKEE (reference sequence). Trimming removed 2 bases from V and 5 bases from J; junction bases left unmatched: 10. This CDR3 is CASSLNRGHDEETQYF. The CDR3 nucleotides are TGTGCCAGCAGCTTAAACAGGGGGCACGATGAGGAGACCCAGTACTTC. Supplemented by reference TRBV5-5 and TRBJ2-5, the full variable domain reads DAGVTQSPTHLIKTRGQQVTLRCSPISGHKSVSWYQQVLGQGPQFIFQYYEKEERGRGNFPDRFSARQFPNYSSELNVNALLLGDSALYLCASSLNRGHDEETQYFGPGTRLLVL.

The rearrangement joins TRBV28 to TRBJ2-2; no definite D call. This CDR3 comprises 13 residues. Germline CDR1 and CDR2: MDHEN and SYDVKM. V lost 3 bases, J lost 4 bases, and 6 bases lay in between. CDR3 sequence reads: CASSFPGTGELFF. Here the CDR3 DNA reads TGTGCCAGCAGTTTCCCGGGCACCGGGGAGCTGTTTTTT.

This clonotype has just a few counts. The chain has TRBV7-2 and TRBJ1-1; TRBD1 might be the D (5 bases). Trimming took 1 base from V and 0 from J, leaving 9 bases between them. CDR1 is SGHTA, CDR2 FQGNSA, per germline. CDR3 length equals 15 residues. The CDR3 region is CASSLGGGLNTEAFF. In nucleotides, the CDR3 is TGTGCCAGCAGCTTAGGGGGGGGTCTGAACACTGAAGCTTTCTTT.

This chain uses TRBV7-8 with TRBJ2-7, with 8 nucleotides matching TRBD2. Germline-derived CDR1 and CDR2 are SGHVS and FQNEAQ. V lost 5 bases and J lost 1; bases outside the gene matches: 4. This CDR3 is built from 14 residues. The CDR3 region has the DNA TGTGCCAGCAGCGCTGTAGCGGGGTCCTACGAGCAGTACGTC. This translates into CASSAVAGSYEQYV.

This clonotype was counted a few times. The chain uses TRBV12-3 or TRBV12-4 and TRBJ1-2; TRBD1 matches 9 bases. With 6 bases clipped from V and 6 bases from J, the junction kept 5 bases outside the gene matches. This CDR3 has 13 residues. The CDR3 here is CASRPRQGDGYTF. The CDR3 DNA is TGTGCCAGCAGACCGAGACAGGGGGATGGCTACACCTTC.

The chain combines TRBV18 with TRBJ1-5, with D possibly TRBD1 on 6 matching bases. Trimming pared 3 bases from V and 7 bases from J, leaving 13 bases between. In germline, CDR1 is KGHSH, CDR2 LQKENI. The CDR3 has 14 amino acids. The CDR3 loop reads CASSPTGREQPQHF. As DNA, the CDR3 is TGTGCCAGCTCACCTACAGGGCGGGAACAGCCCCAGCATTTT.

The chain combines TRBV28 with TRBJ2-3, with 10 bases lining up with TRBD2. The length of the CDR3 is 15 residues. The junction had 6 bases not matched to a gene; V was cut back by 7 bases and J by 2 bases. CDR1 and CDR2 from the germline V gene are MDHEN and SYDVKM. CDR3 DNA: TGTGCCAGCACCCGACTAGCGGGCTACACAGATACGCAGTATTTT. Encoded protein: CASTRLAGYTDTQYF.

The chain has TRBV28 and TRBJ2-3, with D perhaps matching TRBD1 or TRBD2 (5 bases each). CDR1 and CDR2 from the germline V gene are MDHEN and SYDVKM. Trimming took off 6 bases at V and 0 bases at J, with 22 bases between the two ends. CDR3 length: 18 residues. CDR3 protein: CASSYPSRGLTSTDTQYF. The CDR3 DNA reads TGTGCCAGCAGCTACCCGTCCCGGGGCCTTACTAGCACAGATACGCAGTATTTT. Based on the CDR3 plus reference TRBV28 and TRBJ2-3, the full variable domain is DVKVTQSSRYLVKRTGEKVFLECVQDMDHENMFWYRQDPGLGLRLIYFSYDVKMKEKGDIPEGYSVSREKKERFSLILESASTNQTSMYLCASSYPSRGLTSTDTQYFGPGTRLTVL.

V is TRBV4-3 and J is TRBJ2-4, with D unresolved. Germline assignment: CDR1 LGHNA and CDR2 YSLEER. Trimming shortened V by 0 bases and J by 0 bases, and 9 bases separated the two germline ends. CDR3 length equals 16 residues. The CDR3 DNA follows: TGCGCCAGCAGCCAAGAAACGGTCTTAGCCAAAAACATTCAGTACTTC. Its protein product is CASSQETVLAKNIQYF.

This clonotype was detected a few times. The chain links TRBV28 to TRBJ1-2, with D perhaps matching TRBD1 (6 bases). The CDR3 sequence is 13 residues long. CDR1 and CDR2 from the germline V gene are MDHEN and SYDVKM. V lost 6 bases, J lost 6 bases, and 14 bases lay in between. The CDR3 loop reads CASRNRVGDGYTF. CDR3 sequence (DNA): TGTGCCAGCAGAAACAGGGTTGGGGATGGCTACACCTTC.

The chain combines TRBV12-3 or TRBV12-4 with TRBJ2-5; the D gene is possibly TRBD2 (5 bases). This CDR3 region has 14 residues. The V and J ends lost 4 bases and 5 bases respectively, with 14 bases between them. DNA for the CDR3: TGTGCCAGCAGTTGGTTCGGGGTTGGCGAGACCCAGTACTTC. This gives the protein CASSWFGVGETQYF.

This sequence joins TRBV2 and TRBJ2-3; the D is unclear. The CDR3 is 12 amino acids. Trimming left V 7 bases short and J 4 bases short, with 9 bases between. CDR1 SNHLY and CDR2 FYNNEI come from the germline V gene. The CDR3 protein is CASTTHADTQYF. The DNA of the CDR3 is TGTGCCAGCACCACCCACGCAGATACGCAGTATTTT. The variable domain in full, completed from reference TRBV2 and TRBJ2-3, reads EPEVTQTPSHQVTQMGQEVILRCVPISNHLYFYWYRQILGQKVEFLVSFYNNEISEKSEIFDDQFSVERPDGSNFTLKIRSTKLEDSAMYFCASTTHADTQYFGPGTRLTVL.

This clonotype was seen more than once but under ten times. The CDR3 bases are TGTGCCAGCTCACAAGGAGGGGGGGGGCGTTATGGTGAGCAGTTCTTC. Translation: CASSQGGGGRYGEQFF. This chain links TRBV6-1 with TRBJ2-1; D is perhaps TRBD2 (7 bases). This CDR3 contains 16 residues. CDR1 and CDR2 (germline): MNHNS, SASEGT. The V end lost 8 bases, the J end lost 9 bases, and 26 bases lay between the germline ends.

The chain couples TRBV20-1 to TRBJ2-5; 11 bases align to TRBD2. The V and J ends lost 6 bases and 4 bases, in that order; junction bases with no gene match: 7. The germline CDR1 and CDR2 sequences are DFQATT and SNEGSKA (reference sequence). The CDR3 covers 14 residues. CDR3 amino acids: CSATSGGTGETQYF. CDR3 sequence (DNA): TGCAGTGCAACTAGCGGGGGCACTGGAGAGACCCAGTACTTC.

This chain links TRBV12-3 or TRBV12-4 with TRBJ1-5; D gene ambiguous. The CDR3 totals 13 residues. V was cut by 0 bases and J by 6 bases, with 6 bases left in between. As DNA, the CDR3 is TGTGCCAGCAGTTTAGCGCTTTCTCAGCCCCAGCATTTT. Protein product: CASSLALSQPQHF.

The chain is built from TRBV7-2 and TRBJ1-1; tentative D call: TRBD1 (5 bases). V gave up 5 bases and J gave up 2 bases, with 18 bases separating them. CDR1 and CDR2 (germline): SGHTA, FQGNSA. This CDR3 comprises 16 residues. The DNA for the CDR3 is TGTGCCAGCAGCCCCAGACAGAATAAAGCCAACACTGAAGCTTTCTTT. Translation: CASSPRQNKANTEAFF.

This clonotype was observed a handful of times. The chain combines TRBV11-2 with TRBJ2-1; possible D gene TRBD2, 6 bases. Germline CDR1 reads SGHAT; CDR2 reads FQNNGV. Trimming shortened V by 4 bases and J by 6 bases, and 13 bases separated the two germline ends. There are 14 residues in the CDR3. CDR3 in amino acids: CASSSVRGINEQFF. The CDR3 DNA reads as TGTGCCAGCAGCTCGGTACGGGGGATCAATGAGCAGTTCTTC.

This chain uses TRBV3-1 with TRBJ1-1; D remains unclear. Trimming pared 0 bases from V and 6 bases from J, leaving 8 bases between. The CDR3 totals 13 residues. Germline loops: CDR1 LGHDT, CDR2 YNNKEL (reference sequence). Here the CDR3 DNA reads TGTGCCAGCAGCCAAGATCGGAAAGCTGAAGCTTTCTTT. Protein product: CASSQDRKAEAFF.

The chain has TRBV12-3 or TRBV12-4 and TRBJ1-1; D is unresolved. Trimming took 1 base from V and 8 from J, leaving 8 bases between them. There are 12 residues in the CDR3. The CDR3 loop reads CASSLDVQEAFF. The CDR3 region has the DNA TGTGCCAGCAGTTTAGACGTGCAGGAAGCTTTCTTT.

This clonotype was counted at least ten times. The V and J genes are TRBV7-9 and TRBJ2-1; D unclear. This CDR3 comprises 12 residues. Germline values: CDR1 SEHNR, CDR2 FQNEAQ (reference sequence). The V and J ends lost 4 bases and 9 bases respectively, with 10 bases between them. CDR3: CASSYLGREQFF. CDR3 DNA: TGTGCCAGCAGCTATCTCGGGCGTGAGCAGTTCTTC. The whole variable domain, remainder taken from reference TRBV7-9 and TRBJ2-1, is DTGVSQNPRHKITKRGQNVTFRCDPISEHNRLYWYRQTLGQGPEFLTYFQNEAQLEKSRLLSDRFSAERPKGSFSTLEIQRTEQGDSAMYLCASSYLGREQFFGPGTRLTVL.

There are a few counts of this clonotype. The genes are TRBV4-1 and TRBJ2-2; unclear D gene. V shed 4 bases and J shed 1 base, with 7 bases lying between them. The CDR3 sequence is 14 residues long. The germline V gene has CDR1 MGHRA and CDR2 YSYEKL. The CDR3 nucleotides read TGCGCCAGCAGCCGCCCCGGGAACACCGGGGAGCTGTTTTTT. Translation gives CASSRPGNTGELFF.

The chain recombines TRBV7-9 with TRBJ2-1; D not certain. This CDR3 spans 12 amino acids. Germline-derived CDR1 and CDR2 are SEHNR and FQNEAQ (reference sequence). With 5 bases removed from V and 9 bases from J, the gap between germline ends came to 11 bases. The CDR3 region has the DNA TGTGCCAGCAGCCTCCCCCGGGCTGAGCAGTTCTTC. Residues: CASSLPRAEQFF.

This chain uses TRBV12-3 or TRBV12-4 with TRBJ1-1, with 7 bases identical to TRBD1. This CDR3 contains 12 residues. After removal of 4 bases from V and 11 bases from J, the junction contained 7 bases not matched to a gene. The CDR3 protein is CASSYTTGLAFF. DNA for the CDR3: TGTGCCAGCAGTTATACGACAGGGCTGGCTTTCTTT.